These 32 T cell receptor beta chains were sequenced from one sample in a study of technical replicates of blood from a few donors (dated 2017 in TCRdb). Receptor amplification or capture employed the immunoSEQ multiplex PCR assay. Entries here come from immuneACCESS through TCRdb and include only in-frame sequences with V and J called. Some clones fail to appear in such tables; in the studies checked, an unresolved V gene covers under half of the shortfall, and the cause of the remainder is unknown. This sample gives approximately 50,000 clones in total; 94% of them show up just once. Over 0.2% of the sample lies in the top ten. Input material: T cells isolated from PBMCs. These TCRs come from a human donor in good health.

V gene TRBV10-3 combines with J gene TRBJ2-1, with 7 bases that match TRBD1. The CDR3 consists of 15 residues. Germline loops: CDR1 ENHRY, CDR2 SYGVKD. Trimming cost V 4 bases and J 0 bases; bases outside gene matches: 3. The CDR3 loop reads CAISVGQSSYNEQFF. The CDR3 DNA is TGTGCCATCAGTGTGGGACAGAGCTCCTACAATGAGCAGTTCTTC.

J is TRBJ2-7 and V is TRBV10-1; 7 nucleotides align to TRBD1. Germline V gene data show CDR1 as WNHNN and CDR2 as SYGVQD (reference sequence). V lost 5 bases to trimming and J lost 5 bases; unmatched junction nucleotides: 6. The CDR3 has 13 amino acids. The CDR3: CASSSTGTDEQYF. The CDR3 nucleotides are TGCGCCAGCAGTTCGACAGGGACCGACGAGCAGTACTTC.

The J gene is TRBJ2-3, the V gene TRBV7-6; D not certain. This CDR3 region has 15 residues. Trimming removed 0 bases at V and 0 bases at J, with 7 bases between. The germline V gene has CDR1 SGHVS and CDR2 FNYEAQ. In DNA form, the CDR3 reads TGTGCCAGCAGCTTAGCGGCAATCAGCACAGATACGCAGTATTTT. Translated, it gives CASSLAAISTDTQYF.

This clone has a handful of counts. The V call is TRBV9, the J call TRBJ1-6; D perhaps matches TRBD1 (5 bases). The CDR3 runs to 16 residues. Trimming cost V 4 bases and J 9 bases, with 20 bases left between them. Germline values: CDR1 SGDLS, CDR2 YYNGEE. The CDR3 loop is CASSNQGTSGGSPLHF. The DNA of the CDR3 is TGTGCCAGCAGCAACCAAGGGACCTCGGGGGGTTCACCCCTCCACTTT.

V usage is TRBV5-1 and J usage is TRBJ1-1; maybe TRBD1 (5 bases). Trimming left V 2 bases short and J 1 base short, with 9 bases between. Germline V gene lookup returns CDR1 SGHRS and CDR2 YFSETQ. The CDR3 contains 14 residues. CDR3 loop: CASSLVQENTEAFF. The CDR3, as DNA: TGCGCCAGCAGCTTAGTACAGGAGAACACTGAAGCTTTCTTT.

The gene calls are TRBV10-1 and TRBJ1-6; no clear D gene. CDR3 length: 14 residues. Germline CDR1 is WNHNN and CDR2 is SYGVQD (reference sequence). Trimming left V 2 bases short and J 9 bases short, with 11 bases between. CDR3: CASSEAGIASPLHF. The CDR3, as DNA: TGCGCCAGCAGTGAGGCAGGTATTGCTTCACCCCTCCACTTT.

This chain links TRBV5-1 with TRBJ2-7, with 9 bases aligning to TRBD2. Germline CDR1 reads SGHRS; CDR2 reads YFSETQ. V lost 4 bases and J lost 3; bases outside the gene matches: 5. The CDR3 sequence is 14 residues long. CDR3 DNA sequence: TGCGCCAGCAGCCACAGCGGGGGGAACTACGAGCAGTACTTC. Translating gives CASSHSGGNYEQYF. Together with reference TRBV5-1 and TRBJ2-7, the CDR3 gives the full variable domain: KAGVTQTPRYLIKTRGQQVTLSCSPISGHRSVSWYQQTPGQGLQFLFEYFSETQRNKGNFPGRFSGRQFSNSRSEMNVSTLELGDSALYLCASSHSGGNYEQYFGPGTRLTVT.

J is TRBJ2-7 and V is TRBV7-9, with TRBD2 identical over 13 bases. The CDR3 is made up of 14 amino acids. J gave up 7 bases and V 1 base, and 1 base lay outside the gene matches. Germline CDR1 reads SEHNR; CDR2 reads FQNEAQ (reference sequence). CDR3 nucleotide sequence: TGTGCCAGCAGCTTAGAACTAGCGGGGGGGGAGCAGTACTTC. This translates into CASSLELAGGEQYF.

This chain joins TRBV5-4 and TRBJ2-4, with a tentative D call TRBD1 (7 bases). Germline values: CDR1 SGHNT, CDR2 YYREEE (reference sequence). This CDR3 region has 13 residues. V lost 4 bases to trimming and J lost 4 bases, with 9 bases between them. In nucleotides, the CDR3 is TGTGCCAGCAGCGCGGGACAGAAAAACATTCAGTACTTC. This codes for CASSAGQKNIQYF.

The DNA of the CDR3 is TGTGCCAGCAAGGCAGGGAACTACTATGGCTACACCTTC. Amino acid sequence: CASKAGNYYGYTF. J is TRBJ1-2 and V is TRBV6-5, with D possibly matching TRBD1 (5 bases). The V end was cut by 7 bases, the J end by 3 bases, with 12 bases between. This CDR3 spans 13 amino acids. The germline CDR1 and CDR2 sequences are MNHEY and SVGAGI.

The rearrangement links TRBV29-1 to TRBJ2-3, with 13 bases identical to TRBD2. Germline V CDR1 and CDR2: SQVTM, ANQGSEA. J was trimmed by 3 bases and V by 7 bases; bases with no gene match: 4. The CDR3 runs to 14 residues. CDR3 protein: CSGRTSGRTDTQYF. In DNA, the CDR3 is TGCAGCGGGCGGACTAGCGGGAGAACAGATACGCAGTATTTT.

This chain uses TRBV5-1 with TRBJ2-3; D is ambiguous. V lost 0 bases and J lost 1, with 15 bases in between. The CDR3 extends over 17 amino acids. The germline gives CDR1 SGHRS, CDR2 YFSETQ. CDR3 sequence (DNA): TGCGCCAGCAGCTTGGGCATCTTTGTTCGGGGCACAGATACGCAGTATTTT. Its translation is CASSLGIFVRGTDTQYF.

V is TRBV7-3 and J is TRBJ2-1; 8 nucleotides align to TRBD2. J gave up 8 bases and V 1 base, and 7 bases lay outside the gene matches. The CDR3 loop spans 15 amino acids. Germline V gene lookup returns CDR1 SGHTA and CDR2 FQGTGA. The CDR3 bases are TGTGCCAGCAGCTTAAGTGGCGGGGGGAGCTATGAGCAGTTCTTC. Protein: CASSLSGGGSYEQFF.

The chain carries TRBV6-5 and TRBJ2-1; 11 bases agree with TRBD2. Looked up from germline, CDR1 is MNHEY and CDR2 is SVGAGI. The CDR3 has 14 amino acids. Trimming removed 6 bases from V and 6 bases from J; junction bases left unmatched: 4. The CDR3 protein is CASRIAGGPNEQFF. The CDR3 DNA follows: TGTGCCAGCAGAATAGCGGGAGGGCCCAATGAGCAGTTCTTC.

The rearrangement links TRBV10-2 to TRBJ1-1, with a possible D match to TRBD1 (6 bases). CDR1 and CDR2 from the germline V gene are WSHSY and SAAADI. Trimming pared 5 bases from V and 6 bases from J, leaving 10 bases between. The CDR3 is 12 amino acids. The CDR3 bases are TGCGCCAGCAGTAACAGGGTATCTGAAGCTTTCTTT. This translates into CASSNRVSEAFF.

V usage is TRBV10-3 and J usage is TRBJ2-5; 12 bases agree with TRBD2. Germline assignment: CDR1 ENHRY and CDR2 SYGVKD. This CDR3 has 16 residues. Losses at the gene ends were 6 bases for V and 4 bases for J; bases not matched to a gene: 9. The CDR3 sequence is CAISPLPGLAGETQYF. CDR3 in DNA: TGTGCCATCAGCCCACTTCCGGGACTAGCGGGAGAGACCCAGTACTTC.

This chain connects TRBV29-1 to TRBJ1-4; no clear D gene. Trimming left V 6 bases short and J 3 bases short, with 17 bases between. Per germline, CDR1 SQVTM and CDR2 ANQGSEA. The CDR3 is 15 residues long. CDR3 residues: CSVTNSLESNEKLFF. CDR3 DNA: TGCAGCGTCACGAACAGCTTGGAATCTAATGAAAAACTGTTTTTT.

This clone came up once. The chain is built from TRBV7-8 and TRBJ2-3; 12 nucleotides align to TRBD2. The V segment lost 6 bases and the J segment 3 bases; nucleotides outside the gene matches: 4. This CDR3 region has 15 residues. Germline V gives CDR1 SGHVS, CDR2 FQNEAQ. The DNA of the CDR3 is TGTGCCAGCAGGGTAACTAGCGGGAGGACAGATACGCAGTATTTT. As protein: CASRVTSGRTDTQYF.

V usage is TRBV5-4 and J usage is TRBJ2-7; 8 bases fit TRBD2. CDR1 and CDR2 from the germline V gene are SGHNT and YYREEE (reference sequence). This CDR3 has 15 residues. The V and J ends lost 2 bases and 4 bases, in that order; junction bases with no gene match: 8. This chain's CDR3 is CASSFLGGGPYEQYF. DNA for the CDR3: TGTGCCAGCAGCTTCTTGGGCGGGGGGCCTTACGAGCAGTACTTC.

This chain connects TRBV5-1 to TRBJ2-3; a possible D gene is TRBD2 (6 bases). V was trimmed by 5 bases and J by 0 bases, leaving 19 bases between them. The germline V gene has CDR1 SGHRS and CDR2 YFSETQ. This CDR3 region has 17 residues. Here the CDR3 reads CASSEIAEDSSTDTQYF. CDR3 coding DNA: TGCGCCAGCAGTGAAATAGCGGAAGATTCTAGCACAGATACGCAGTATTTT.

Worth noting for this clone: One end of the junction varies from germline; a read error may be responsible. This same CDR3 is encoded by further DNA sequences in the sample. This chain joins TRBV7-9 and TRBJ2-5; 9 bases are shared with TRBD1. The CDR3 runs 14 residues. Per the germline V gene, CDR1 is SEHNR and CDR2 is FQNEAQ (reference sequence). The CDR3 reads CASSLQGAQETQYF. CDR3 in DNA: TGTGCCAGCAGCCTACAGGGGGCCCAAGAGACTCAGTACTTC.

The chain is built from TRBV10-3 and TRBJ1-1, with D unresolved. Germline V gene data show CDR1 as ENHRY and CDR2 as SYGVKD. CDR3 length: 14 residues. V lost 2 bases, J lost 4 bases, and 11 bases lay in between. CDR3 loop: CAISENLRSTEAFF. CDR3 nucleotides: TGTGCCATCAGTGAGAATTTGAGATCCACTGAAGCTTTCTTT.

J is TRBJ1-1 and V is TRBV28; 9 nucleotides align to TRBD1. The CDR3 contains 14 residues. V shed 5 bases and J 0 bases; nucleotides not matched to a gene: 1. Germline lookup yields CDR1 MDHEN and CDR2 SYDVKM. The CDR3 sequence: CASSRTGVNTEAFF. CDR3 DNA: TGTGCCAGCAGTCGGACAGGGGTGAACACTGAAGCTTTCTTT.

This chain links TRBV7-9 with TRBJ2-7, with a possible D match to TRBD2 (5 bases). The germline gives CDR1 SEHNR, CDR2 FQNEAQ (reference sequence). This CDR3 region has 13 residues. The V end was cut by 5 bases, the J end by 0 bases, with 8 bases between. The CDR3 loop is CASSQRSSYEQYF. The CDR3 DNA follows: TGTGCCAGCAGCCAGCGGTCCTCCTACGAGCAGTACTTC. Drawing the rest from reference TRBV7-9 and TRBJ2-7, the complete variable domain is DTGVSQNPRHKITKRGQNVTFRCDPISEHNRLYWYRQTLGQGPEFLTYFQNEAQLEKSRLLSDRFSAERPKGSFSTLEIQRTEQGDSAMYLCASSQRSSYEQYFGPGTRLTVT.

The chain joins TRBV5-1 to TRBJ1-1; perhaps TRBD1 as D (5 bases). V was cut by 4 bases and J by 7 bases, with 8 bases left in between. CDR1 is SGHRS, CDR2 YFSETQ, per germline. CDR3 length equals 11 residues. CDR3 loop: CASSQGLEAFF. As DNA, the CDR3 is TGCGCCAGCAGCCAGGGCCTTGAAGCTTTCTTT.

The chain is built from TRBV28 and TRBJ1-1, with a weak D call TRBD1 (6 bases). V was clipped by 3 bases and J by 4 bases, with 15 bases between them. Germline-derived CDR1 and CDR2 are MDHEN and SYDVKM. This CDR3 has 15 amino acids. Written as DNA, the CDR3 is TGTGCCAGCAGTTTGGGGGCGGTCCGGGCCACTGAAGCTTTCTTT. Translated, it gives CASSLGAVRATEAFF.

This sequence joins TRBV28 and TRBJ2-5; TRBD1 agrees at 10 bases. V shed 4 bases, J shed 5 bases, and the junction held 7 bases outside the gene matches. The CDR3 runs 15 residues. The germline CDR1 and CDR2 sequences are MDHEN and SYDVKM. The CDR3 bases are TGTGCCAGCAGTTCCGGGGGACAGGGGAGTGAGACCCAGTACTTC. Its protein product is CASSSGGQGSETQYF.

The CDR3 spells CASSRQGWNTEAFF. CDR3 DNA sequence: TGTGCCAGCAGCCGACAGGGTTGGAACACTGAAGCTTTCTTT. This sequence joins TRBV6-5 and TRBJ1-1, with TRBD1 matching over 7 bases. Germline assignment: CDR1 MNHEY and CDR2 SVGAGI. The V and J ends lost 6 bases and 1 base, in that order; junction bases with no gene match: 5. The CDR3 runs to 14 residues.

V gene TRBV28 combines with J gene TRBJ2-7, with 14 nucleotides matching TRBD2. The V and J ends lost 6 bases and 5 bases, in that order; junction bases with no gene match: 9. This CDR3 region has 16 residues. Germline V lookup: CDR1 MDHEN, CDR2 SYDVKM. In DNA form, the CDR3 reads TGTGCCAGCAGACCCCAGGGACTAGCGGGAGCGCACGAGCAGTACTTC. Its translation: CASRPQGLAGAHEQYF.

This chain joins TRBV18 and TRBJ2-1; 14 bases line up with TRBD2. The CDR3 runs to 21 residues. From germline, CDR1 is KGHSH and CDR2 LQKENI. V lost 3 bases and J lost 8; bases outside the gene matches: 21. The CDR3, as DNA: TGTGCCAGCTCACCCGTCGGGACTAGCGGGGGTTATGTGGATTCTTTCGATGAGCAGTTCTTC. Its protein is CASSPVGTSGGYVDSFDEQFF.

The chain couples TRBV6-6 to TRBJ2-1; the match to TRBD2 covers 9 bases. Germline V lookup: CDR1 MNHNY, CDR2 SVGAGI (reference sequence). The J segment lost 8 bases and the V segment lost 2 bases, leaving 10 bases of the junction unmatched. The CDR3 is 16 residues long. This CDR3 is CASSYVGAGGPHEQFF. CDR3 DNA: TGTGCCAGCAGTTACGTTGGGGCGGGAGGGCCCCATGAGCAGTTCTTC.

The CDR3 nucleotides are TGCGCCAGCAGCCAAAATCCAGGGGCCCCCTACGAGCAGTACTTC. Translating gives CASSQNPGAPYEQYF. V is TRBV4-1 and J is TRBJ2-7; D might be TRBD1 (6 bases). The ends were cut back, 2 bases at V and 2 bases at J, with 13 bases in the middle. The length of the CDR3 is 15 residues. The germline CDR1 and CDR2 sequences are MGHRA and YSYEKL.